These 31 T cell receptor beta chains were all obtained from the same sample, sequenced in a study of CD8+ T cells in alopecia areata. Treatment here: oral pan-JAK inhibitor, 5-10 mg twice daily. Extracted RNA was reverse transcribed, and the resulting cDNA served as sequencing template. Assay used: immunoSEQ multiplex PCR; TCRdb lists only in-frame clones, some missing. The table records roughly 150,000 clones, 54% of them present only once. The sequencing here drew on CD8+ T cells sorted from blood, taken at week 4, from a patient treated with tofacitinib. The receptors here all came from a human donor with alopecia areata.

The rearrangement links TRBV9 to TRBJ2-1; 12 nucleotides match TRBD2. Germline assignment: CDR1 SGDLS and CDR2 YYNGEE. This CDR3 is built from 16 residues. Germline trimming cut 3 bases from V and 4 bases from J; bases unmatched to any gene: 5. CDR3 residues: CASSGTGTSGYNEQFF. The CDR3 DNA reads TGTGCCAGCAGCGGGACCGGGACTAGCGGGTACAATGAGCAGTTCTTC.

The rearrangement links TRBV5-1 to TRBJ2-1, with unresolved D. Germline CDR1 reads SGHRS; CDR2 reads YFSETQ. The CDR3 loop spans 12 amino acids. Trimming took 1 base from V and 8 from J, leaving 7 bases between them. The CDR3 is CASSLYRHEQFF. Here the CDR3 DNA reads TGCGCCAGCAGCTTGTACCGACATGAGCAGTTCTTC.

The chain recombines TRBV2 with TRBJ2-7; 10 nucleotides agree with TRBD1. The ends lost 3 bases at V and 2 bases at J; junction bases unmatched: 4. CDR3 size: 15 residues. The germline V gene encodes CDR1 SNHLY and CDR2 FYNNEI. The CDR3 DNA reads TGTGCCAGCAGTGAGGGACAGGGGCTTACCTACGAGCAGTACTTC. Its translation: CASSEGQGLTYEQYF.

This clone was seen a few times. The chain uses TRBV7-2 and TRBJ2-2; D is possibly TRBD1 (6 bases). V dropped 5 bases and J dropped 0 bases, with 10 bases sitting between them. Germline CDR1 SGHTA, CDR2 FQGNSA. This CDR3 has 15 amino acids. DNA of the CDR3: TGTGCCAGCAGCGAGGGACAAGCGAACACCGGGGAGCTGTTTTTT. Translation: CASSEGQANTGELFF.

This clone was detected only once. This chain uses TRBV13 with TRBJ1-1; maybe TRBD1 (6 bases). Trimming took 6 bases from V and 4 from J, leaving 18 bases between them. This CDR3 region has 15 residues. Germline V gene lookup returns CDR1 PRHDT and CDR2 FYEKMQ (reference sequence). The CDR3 region is CASSPEGGWGTEAFF. The CDR3 DNA is TGTGCCAGCAGTCCCGAGGGGGGTTGGGGCACTGAAGCTTTCTTT. Combining the CDR3 with reference TRBV13 and TRBJ1-1 gives the whole variable domain AAGVIQSPRHLIKEKRETATLKCYPIPRHDTVYWYQQGPGQDPQFLISFYEKMQSDKGSIPDRFSAQQFSDYHSELNMSSLELGDSALYFCASSPEGGWGTEAFFGQGTRLTVV.

This clone has a count of ten or more. V and J are TRBV10-2 and TRBJ2-5; tentatively, D is TRBD2 (5 bases). Germline loops: CDR1 WSHSY, CDR2 SAAADI. CDR3 length: 13 residues. Trimming shortened V by 4 bases and J by 4 bases, and 10 bases separated the two germline ends. CDR3 loop: CASSVEGIETQYF. In DNA form, the CDR3 reads TGCGCCAGCAGTGTAGAGGGAATAGAGACCCAGTACTTC.

The chain uses TRBV20-1 and TRBJ1-2; D ambiguous. CDR1 and CDR2 from the germline V gene are DFQATT and SNEGSKA (reference sequence). There are 11 residues in the CDR3. CDR3 amino acids: CRADGLYGYTF. The CDR3 DNA reads TGCAGGGCGGACGGTCTCTATGGCTACACCTTC.

This sequence joins TRBV27 and TRBJ2-5; either TRBD1 or TRBD2 may fit D (7 bases each). CDR1 MNHEY and CDR2 SMNVEV come from the germline V gene (reference sequence). The V end lost 5 bases, the J end lost 1 base, and 14 bases lay between the germline ends. This CDR3 comprises 15 residues. The CDR3 loop is CASSPPGGGQETQYF. For the CDR3, the DNA is TGTGCCAGCAGTCCCCCAGGGGGGGGCCAAGAGACCCAGTACTTC.

The chain combines TRBV10-3 with TRBJ1-1; D is perhaps TRBD1 (6 bases). Trimming removed 3 bases at V and 6 bases at J, with 14 bases between. Germline V gene sequence: CDR1 ENHRY, CDR2 SYGVKD. The CDR3 has 14 residues. This CDR3 reads CAISDAGDESEAFF. CDR3 DNA: TGTGCCATCAGTGACGCAGGGGATGAGTCTGAAGCTTTCTTT.

The chain links TRBV29-1 to TRBJ1-2; perhaps TRBD1 as D (6 bases). CDR1 is SQVTM and CDR2 is ANQGSEA in the germline V gene. The ends were cut back, 4 bases at V and 4 bases at J, with 10 bases in the middle. This CDR3 has 12 amino acids. The CDR3 protein is CSVVQGTYGYTF. DNA of the CDR3: TGCAGCGTTGTACAGGGCACCTATGGCTACACCTTC.

This clone counts as medium-sized. The CDR3 spells CASSFLGPGNEQFF. The CDR3 DNA reads TGTGCCAGCAGTTTCTTGGGGCCAGGCAATGAGCAGTTCTTC. The chain is built from TRBV27 and TRBJ2-1; TRBD1 might be the D (5 bases). Germline values: CDR1 MNHEY, CDR2 SMNVEV (reference sequence). The length of the CDR3 is 14 residues. V was cut by 3 bases and J by 6 bases, with 12 bases left in between.

Comments on this clone: This same CDR3 is encoded by further DNA sequences in the sample. CDR3 sequence: CASSSGYEQYF. Here the CDR3 DNA reads TGTGCCAGCAGTTCCGGTTACGAGCAGTACTTC. The rearrangement uses TRBV27 and TRBJ2-7; D remains unclear. CDR3 length: 11 amino acids. Trimming took 4 bases from V and 4 from J, leaving 5 bases between them. Germline V gene data show CDR1 as MNHEY and CDR2 as SMNVEV (reference sequence).

This rearrangement joins TRBV5-1 to TRBJ2-7; the D call may be TRBD1 or TRBD2 (5 bases each). V gave up 4 bases and J gave up 2 bases, with 13 bases separating them. Germline loops: CDR1 SGHRS, CDR2 YFSETQ. The CDR3 is 14 residues long. The CDR3 spells CASSTGTLAYEQYF. The CDR3 nucleotides read TGCGCCAGCAGCACCGGGACCTTGGCCTACGAGCAGTACTTC.

This sequence joins TRBV5-4 and TRBJ1-2; D might be TRBD1 (6 bases). The germline V gene has CDR1 SGHNT and CDR2 YYREEE (reference sequence). V lost 0 bases, J lost 8 bases, and 8 bases lay in between. This CDR3 region has 12 residues. The CDR3 is CASSLVQGGYTF. The CDR3 DNA is TGTGCCAGCAGCTTGGTACAGGGCGGCTACACCTTC.

This clone has a handful of counts. The chain uses TRBV27 and TRBJ2-7; D ambiguous. Germline V gene sequence: CDR1 MNHEY, CDR2 SMNVEV (reference sequence). Trimming pared 5 bases from V and 0 bases from J, leaving 5 bases between. The CDR3 sequence is 12 residues long. The CDR3 loop is CASSHSSYEQYF. The DNA for the CDR3 is TGTGCCAGCAGTCACAGCTCCTACGAGCAGTACTTC.

This chain links TRBV7-9 with TRBJ2-1; the D gene is possibly TRBD1 (6 bases). Trimming left V 6 bases short and J 8 bases short, with 11 bases between. CDR1 and CDR2 (germline): SEHNR, FQNEAQ (reference sequence). This CDR3 spans 12 amino acids. CDR3 residues: CASSPDSHEQFF. CDR3 nucleotides: TGTGCCAGCAGTCCGGACAGTCATGAGCAGTTCTTC.

This sequence joins TRBV2 and TRBJ2-3; no clear D. This CDR3 spans 10 amino acids. CDR1 and CDR2 from the germline V gene are SNHLY and FYNNEI. V dropped 5 bases and J dropped 3 bases, with 0 bases sitting between them. CDR3 residues: CASSTDTQYF. Written as DNA, the CDR3 is TGTGCCAGCAGTACAGATACGCAGTATTTT.

This clone has a handful of counts. V is TRBV27 and J is TRBJ1-2, with 9 bases identical to TRBD1. Trimming at V came to 6 bases and at J to 7 bases, leaving 6 bases not matched to a gene. Looked up from germline, CDR1 is MNHEY and CDR2 is SMNVEV (reference sequence). This CDR3 is built from 13 residues. The CDR3 coding sequence is TGTGCCAGCAGCTGGGGACAGGGTTTTGGCTACACCTTC. Translation: CASSWGQGFGYTF.

Of note for this clone: The sample holds other DNA sequences that translate to the same CDR3. The chain recombines TRBV29-1 with TRBJ2-7; D is unresolved. This CDR3 contains 13 residues. Between the trimmed V and J ends, which lost 1 base and 2 bases, there was a span of 9 bases. Germline loops: CDR1 SQVTM, CDR2 ANQGSEA. The CDR3 DNA is TGCAGCGTTGAAGGCGACATAGCCTACGAGCAGTACTTC. As protein: CSVEGDIAYEQYF.

The genes are TRBV13 and TRBJ2-7, with TRBD2 matching 7 bases. J was trimmed by 1 base and V by 5 bases; bases with no gene match: 2. This CDR3 region has 13 residues. Germline CDR1 and CDR2: PRHDT and FYEKMQ (reference sequence). The CDR3 reads CASSSGVSYEQYF. The CDR3 region has the DNA TGTGCCAGCAGCAGCGGGGTTTCCTACGAGCAGTACTTC.

This clone was observed once. V usage is TRBV5-5 and J usage is TRBJ2-7; perhaps TRBD1 as D (5 bases). With 2 bases removed from V and 3 bases from J, the gap between germline ends came to 18 bases. This CDR3 spans 16 amino acids. Germline CDR1 SGHKS, CDR2 YYEKEE (reference sequence). The CDR3 spells CASSFPPGHRLYEQYF. DNA of the CDR3: TGTGCCAGCAGCTTCCCGCCCGGACACCGACTCTACGAGCAGTACTTC. Full variable domain (missing parts from reference TRBV5-5 and TRBJ2-7): DAGVTQSPTHLIKTRGQQVTLRCSPISGHKSVSWYQQVLGQGPQFIFQYYEKEERGRGNFPDRFSARQFPNYSSELNVNALLLGDSALYLCASSFPPGHRLYEQYFGPGTRLTVT.

The chain employs TRBV29-1 and TRBJ2-3, with 12 bases aligning to TRBD2. Losses at the gene ends were 1 base for V and 6 bases for J; bases not matched to a gene: 11. The germline V gene encodes CDR1 SQVTM and CDR2 ANQGSEA. The CDR3 is 17 residues long. The CDR3 here is CSVEGLAGGPGSDTQYF. Written as DNA, the CDR3 is TGCAGCGTTGAAGGTCTAGCGGGGGGGCCAGGATCTGATACGCAGTATTTT.

This sequence joins TRBV30 and TRBJ1-2, with a possible D match to TRBD1 (5 bases). Germline V gene sequence: CDR1 GTSNPN, CDR2 SVGIG (reference sequence). This CDR3 is 15 amino acids long. Trimming pared 1 base from V and 3 bases from J, leaving 15 bases between. The CDR3 coding sequence is TGTGCCTGGAGTGACCAGACAGAGGCCCACTATGGCTACACCTTC. The encoded protein is CAWSDQTEAHYGYTF.

This chain uses TRBV4-1 with TRBJ2-2; a possible D gene is TRBD1 (6 bases). This CDR3 comprises 13 residues. Looked up from germline, CDR1 is MGHRA and CDR2 is YSYEKL. Trimming took 4 bases from V and 5 from J, leaving 8 bases between them. Here the CDR3 reads CASSLQGTGELFF. The DNA for the CDR3 is TGCGCCAGCAGCCTACAGGGAACCGGGGAGCTGTTTTTT.

The rearrangement links TRBV18 to TRBJ1-1; D is undetermined. Germline assignment: CDR1 KGHSH and CDR2 LQKENI. This CDR3 is 15 amino acids long. The ends were cut back, 3 bases at V and 0 bases at J, with 11 bases in the middle. The DNA for the CDR3 is TGTGCCAGCTCACCGGGGAGGATTATGAACACTGAAGCTTTCTTT. This sequence encodes CASSPGRIMNTEAFF.

This clone appeared a few times. V usage is TRBV7-6 and J usage is TRBJ2-3; a possible D gene is TRBD2 (6 bases). V was clipped by 0 bases and J by 4 bases, with 11 bases between them. CDR1 is SGHVS and CDR2 is FNYEAQ in the germline V gene. The CDR3 runs 15 residues. For the CDR3, the DNA is TGTGCCAGCAGCTTAGCGCAGGCTAGCGCAGATACGCAGTATTTT. This codes for CASSLAQASADTQYF.

This chain uses TRBV7-2 with TRBJ1-1, with 10 bases aligning to TRBD1. The trim removed 5 bases at V and 7 bases at J, leaving 10 bases unmatched. Germline-derived CDR1 and CDR2 are SGHTA and FQGNSA. The CDR3 is made up of 15 amino acids. In DNA form, the CDR3 reads TGTGCCAGCAGCCTCCGAGGGACAGGGGTAGGTGAAGCTTTCTTT. It encodes CASSLRGTGVGEAFF. The variable domain in full, completed from reference TRBV7-2 and TRBJ1-1, reads GAGVSQSPSNKVTEKGKDVELRCDPISGHTALYWYRQSLGQGLEFLIYFQGNSAPDKSGLPSDRFSAERTGGSVSTLTIQRTQQEDSAVYLCASSLRGTGVGEAFFGQGTRLTVV.

In nucleotides, the CDR3 is TGTGCCAGCAGTTTATCGCCGGGTAGTGGCAAAAACATTCAGTACTTC. Translated, it gives CASSLSPGSGKNIQYF. The chain uses TRBV27 and TRBJ2-4, with unresolved D. The CDR3 length is 16 residues. The germline gives CDR1 MNHEY, CDR2 SMNVEV (reference sequence). Between the trimmed V and J ends, which lost 0 bases and 3 bases, there was a span of 12 bases.

A few counts support this clone. The rearrangement links TRBV27 to TRBJ2-3; D may be TRBD1 (5 bases). The CDR3 loop spans 14 amino acids. Germline V gene sequence: CDR1 MNHEY, CDR2 SMNVEV (reference sequence). V lost 5 bases and J lost 0, with 9 bases in between. CDR3 sequence: CASSGAGSTDTQYF. DNA for the CDR3: TGTGCCAGCAGTGGGGCAGGGAGCACAGATACGCAGTATTTT.

This clone was counted between two and nine times. The rearrangement uses TRBV6-5 and TRBJ2-2; D not certain. CDR1 is MNHEY and CDR2 is SVGAGI in the germline V gene. V was pared by 7 bases and J by 4 bases, with 13 bases between. The CDR3 totals 14 residues. The CDR3 DNA follows: TGTGCCAGCACCAAATCCGACTCCACCGGGGAGCTGTTTTTT. Amino acids: CASTKSDSTGELFF.

This rearrangement joins TRBV7-3 to TRBJ2-5; D may match TRBD1 or TRBD2 (5 bases each). This CDR3 comprises 14 residues. V lost 0 bases, J lost 0 bases, and 5 bases lay in between. Germline CDR1 and CDR2: SGHTA and FQGTGA. CDR3 residues: CASSLTGDQETQYF. CDR3 coding DNA: TGTGCCAGCAGCTTAACGGGGGACCAAGAGACCCAGTACTTC.